What follows is one T cell receptor beta chain and its context. The antigen remains unidentified. Repertoires were generated with immunoSEQ multiplex PCR, while TCRdb's copy carries only in-frame clones and drops some. Of some 25,000 clones listed, about 76% are singletons. The source of the sample is a study of neoadjuvant nivolumab and ipilimumab in lung cancer. Study-wide findings and caveats: Higher pretherapy blood TCR richness went with higher resected-tumor richness. From pretherapy to surgery, tumor richness and clonality rose with dual therapy. Only a small number of samples underwent TCR sequencing.

Trimming cost V 11 bases and J 2 bases, with 12 bases left between them. Per germline, CDR1 SGHVS and CDR2 FQNEAQ. The CDR3 spans 12 residues. This chain links TRBV7-8 with TRBJ2-5; D might be TRBD1 (6 bases). This material consisted of tumor tissue, taken after neoadjuvant nivolumab, alone or with ipilimumab, at or shortly before surgery. This sequence originates from an adult with non-small cell lung cancer. CDR3 DNA: TGTGCCGTCAACGGACAGCAAGAGACCCAGTACTTC. This encodes CAVNGQQETQYF.